These T cell receptor beta chains were read from a single sample in a study of glioma-infiltrating T cells. TCRdb redid the calling of the multiplex PCR reads with MiXCR, one entry per CDR3 protein. In the table there are 100,000 to 150,000 distinct CDR3 sequences, 20% to 25% of which are singletons. Sequenced: glioma tissue, nonneoplastic brain tissue, or PBMCs (not recorded which). These TCRs come from a human donor with low-grade glioma or glioblastoma, undergoing nonglioma brain surgery, or in good health (not recorded which). CDR3s include the opening cysteine and the closing phenylalanine or tryptophan. A D gene is named only where the DNA matches it firmly. Clone sizes are given selectively: once, few, many, or a class where the clone is expanded.

D gene,V gene,clone size,CDR3 length,J gene,CDR3 protein,CDR3 DNA
NA,TRBV19,NA,16,TRBJ1-3,CASSIQGQGTGNTIYF,TGTGCCAGTAGTATACAAGGGCAGGGCACAGGAAACACCATATATTTT
NA,TRBV27,few,13,TRBJ1-2,CASSVVGREGYTF,TGTGCCAGCAGCGTAGTTGGGAGGGAAGGCTACACCTTC
NA,TRBV20-1,many,14,TRBJ1-5,CSAREGGSNQPQHF,TGCAGTGCTAGGGAGGGGGGCAGCAATCAGCCCCAGCATTTT
NA,TRBV7-3,NA,16,TRBJ2-3,CASSLGWGASTDTQYF,TGTGCCAGCAGCTTAGGGTGGGGGGCTAGCACAGATACGCAGTATTTT
TRBD2,TRBV7-2,NA,18,TRBJ2-5,CASSLALGTSGVRETQYF,TGTGCCAGCAGCTTAGCCCTAGGGACTAGCGGGGTACGAGAGACCCAGTACTTC
NA,TRBV6-4,few,11,TRBJ1-6,CASGYNSPLHF,TGTGCCAGCGGCTATAATTCACCCCTCCACTTT
TRBD2,TRBV18,NA,15,TRBJ2-1,CASPPTSGGANEQFF,TGTGCCAGCCCTCCGACTAGCGGGGGGGCTAATGAGCAGTTCTTC
NA,TRBV20-1,many,16,TRBJ2-1,CSAPESGAKAHNEQFF,TGCAGTGCCCCCGAATCCGGGGCTAAAGCCCACAATGAGCAGTTCTTC
TRBD1,TRBV28,NA,16,TRBJ1-3,CASSTTGGPSGNTIYF,TGTGCCAGCAGTACCACAGGGGGGCCCTCTGGAAACACCATATATTTT
NA,TRBV3-1,NA,17,TRBJ2-2,CASSQARDKRGTGELFF,TGTGCCAGCAGCCAAGCGCGGGATAAACGTGGCACCGGGGAGCTGTTTTTT
TRBD1,TRBV29-1,NA,13,TRBJ1-1,CSVEGTGHTEAFF,TGCAGCGTTGAGGGGACAGGGCACACTGAAGCTTTCTTT
NA,TRBV12-3/TRBV12-4,few,14,TRBJ2-3,CASSLVVFPDTQYF,TGTGCCAGCAGTTTGGTGGTATTCCCAGATACGCAGTATTTT
TRBD1,TRBV18,NA,16,TRBJ1-5,CASSPRLGQGDQPQHF,TGTGCCAGCTCACCAAGGCTAGGACAGGGCGATCAGCCCCAGCATTTT
NA,TRBV2,few,13,TRBJ2-5,CASSRTFQETQYF,TGTGCCAGCAGCCGGACTTTCCAAGAGACCCAGTACTTC
NA,TRBV15,few,18,TRBJ1-5,CATSRGAVRFGPFEAQHF,TGTGCCACCAGCAGAGGGGCGGTAAGATTTGGCCCCTTCGAGGCCCAGCATTTT
NA,TRBV6-2/TRBV6-3,many,13,TRBJ2-5,CASSYVAAETQYF,TGTGCCAGCAGTTACGTAGCAGCAGAGACCCAGTACTTC
TRBD1,TRBV7-9,NA,14,TRBJ1-2,CASSPGQGEYGYTF,TGTGCCAGCAGCCCGGGACAGGGGGAATATGGCTACACCTTC
TRBD1,TRBV6-6,few,13,TRBJ1-2,CASSYATGQADTF,TGTGCCAGCAGTTACGCGACAGGGCAAGCGGACACCTTC
NA,TRBV7-6,few,14,TRBJ2-3,CASSIGGTADTQYF,TGTGCTAGCAGCATAGGGGGTACCGCAGATACGCAGTATTTT
NA,TRBV6-1,NA,17,TRBJ1-3,CASIRTFDRSSGNTIYF,TGTGCCAGCATTCGTACCTTCGACAGAAGTTCCGGAAACACCATATATTTT
NA,TRBV28,many,13,TRBJ1-2,CASSRGSPYGYTF,TGTGCCAGCAGTAGGGGGTCTCCCTATGGCTACACCTTC
NA,TRBV6-1,few,13,TRBJ2-3,CASSPFTTDTQYF,TGTGCCAGCAGCCCTTTCACGACAGATACGCAGTATTTT
NA,TRBV3-1,NA,13,TRBJ1-5,CASSQDSYQPQHF,TGTGCCAGCAGCCAAGACAGTTATCAGCCCCAGCATTTT
NA,TRBV29-1,few,14,TRBJ2-1,CSVDDLSSYNEQFF,TGCAGCGTTGACGACCTTAGCTCCTACAATGAGCAGTTCTTC
TRBD2,TRBV11-3,NA,15,TRBJ2-1,CASSLGAGGRNEQFF,TGTGCCAGTAGCTTAGGAGCGGGGGGCCGCAATGAGCAGTTCTTC
NA,TRBV6-1,NA,13,TRBJ1-4,CASRDRPNEKLFF,TGTGCCAGCAGGGACAGACCTAATGAAAAACTGTTTTTT